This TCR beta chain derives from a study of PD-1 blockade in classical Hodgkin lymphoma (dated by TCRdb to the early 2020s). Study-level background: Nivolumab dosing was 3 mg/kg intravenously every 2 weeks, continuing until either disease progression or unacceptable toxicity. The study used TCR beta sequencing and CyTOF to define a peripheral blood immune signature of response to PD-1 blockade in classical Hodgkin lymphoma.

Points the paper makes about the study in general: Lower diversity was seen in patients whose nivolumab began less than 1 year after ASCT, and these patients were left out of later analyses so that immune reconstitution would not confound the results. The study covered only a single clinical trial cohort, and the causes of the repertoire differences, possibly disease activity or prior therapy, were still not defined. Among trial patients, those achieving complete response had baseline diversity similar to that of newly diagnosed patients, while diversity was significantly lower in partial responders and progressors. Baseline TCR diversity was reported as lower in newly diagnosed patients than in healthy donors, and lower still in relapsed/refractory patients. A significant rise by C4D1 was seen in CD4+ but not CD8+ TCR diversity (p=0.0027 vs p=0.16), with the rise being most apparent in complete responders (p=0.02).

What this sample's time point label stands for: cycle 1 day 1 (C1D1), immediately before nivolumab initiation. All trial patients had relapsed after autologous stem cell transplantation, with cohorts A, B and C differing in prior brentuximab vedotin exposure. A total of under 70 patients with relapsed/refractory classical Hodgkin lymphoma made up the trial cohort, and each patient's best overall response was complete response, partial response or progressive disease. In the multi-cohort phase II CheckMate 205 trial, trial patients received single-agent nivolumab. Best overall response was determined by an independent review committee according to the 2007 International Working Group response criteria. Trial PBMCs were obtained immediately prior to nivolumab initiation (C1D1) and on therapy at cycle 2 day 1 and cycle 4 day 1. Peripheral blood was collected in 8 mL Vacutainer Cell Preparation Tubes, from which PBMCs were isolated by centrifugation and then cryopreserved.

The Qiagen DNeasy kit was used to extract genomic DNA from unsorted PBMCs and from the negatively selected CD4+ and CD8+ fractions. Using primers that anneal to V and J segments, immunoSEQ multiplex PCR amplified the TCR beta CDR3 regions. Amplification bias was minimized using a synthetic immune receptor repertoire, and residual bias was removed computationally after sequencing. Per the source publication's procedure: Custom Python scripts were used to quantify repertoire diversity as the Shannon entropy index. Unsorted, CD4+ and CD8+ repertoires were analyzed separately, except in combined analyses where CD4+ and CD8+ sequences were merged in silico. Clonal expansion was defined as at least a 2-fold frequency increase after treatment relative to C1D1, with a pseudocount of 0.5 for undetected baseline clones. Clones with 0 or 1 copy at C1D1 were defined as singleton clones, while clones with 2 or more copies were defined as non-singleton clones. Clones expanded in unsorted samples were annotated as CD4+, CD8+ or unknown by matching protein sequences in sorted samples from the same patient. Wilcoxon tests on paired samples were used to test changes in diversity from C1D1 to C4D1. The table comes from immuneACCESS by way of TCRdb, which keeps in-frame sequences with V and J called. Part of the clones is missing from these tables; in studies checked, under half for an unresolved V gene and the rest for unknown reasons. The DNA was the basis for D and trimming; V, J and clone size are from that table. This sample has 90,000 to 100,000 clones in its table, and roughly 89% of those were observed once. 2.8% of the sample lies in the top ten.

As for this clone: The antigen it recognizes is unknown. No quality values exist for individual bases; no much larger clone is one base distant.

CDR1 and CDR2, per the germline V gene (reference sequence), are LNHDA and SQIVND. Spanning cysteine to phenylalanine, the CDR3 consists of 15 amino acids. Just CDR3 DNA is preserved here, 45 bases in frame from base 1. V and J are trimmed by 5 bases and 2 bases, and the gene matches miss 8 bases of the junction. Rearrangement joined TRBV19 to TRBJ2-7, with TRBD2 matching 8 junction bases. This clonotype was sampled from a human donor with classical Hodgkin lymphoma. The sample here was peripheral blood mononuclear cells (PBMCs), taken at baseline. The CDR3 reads CASSPSGRSTYEQYF. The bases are TGTGCCAGTAGTCCGAGCGGGAGATCCACCTACGAGCAGTACTTC. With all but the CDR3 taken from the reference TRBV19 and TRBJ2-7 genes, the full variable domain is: DGGITQSPKYLFRKEGQNVTLSCEQNLNHDAMYWYRQDPGQGLRLIYYSQIVNDFQKGDIAEGYSVSREKKESFPLTVTSAQKNPTAFYLCASSPSGRSTYEQYFGPGTRLTVT.